Shown below are 13 T cell receptor beta chains from a single sample sequenced in a study of cytomegalovirus exposure and HLA in healthy donors (dated by TCRdb to about 2017). The library relied on the immunoSEQ multiplex PCR assay. For the multiplex PCR, a mixture combining 60 forward primers for TCR Vbeta segments and 13 reverse primers for TCR Jbeta segments was used. Sourced from immuneACCESS, this table was stored by TCRdb with only in-frame sequences that have V and J called. A share of the clones is absent; for the studies checked, an unresolved V gene accounts for under half, and the remainder has no known explanation. The table for this sample lists about 95,000 clones; 60% to 80% of them were counted only once. Approximately 16% of the sample is in the top ten clones. The sequencing input was PBMCs. These receptors all stem from a woman between 45 and 65 years old in good health and CMV-seropositive.

J is TRBJ2-7 and V is TRBV14, with D possibly matching TRBD1 (5 bases). CDR3 size: 15 residues. CDR1 SGHDN and CDR2 FVKESK come from the germline V gene. The V end lost 4 bases, the J end lost 2 bases, and 15 bases lay between the germline ends. CDR3 nucleotide sequence: TGTGCCAGCAGCCTGCAGGCAGGGCAGACCTACGAGCAGTACTTC. This encodes CASSLQAGQTYEQYF.

The rearrangement uses TRBV2 and TRBJ2-1; tentative D call: TRBD2 (7 bases). Trimming removed 7 bases at V and 0 bases at J, with 10 bases between. Germline lookup yields CDR1 SNHLY and CDR2 FYNNEI. The CDR3 totals 14 residues. CDR3 coding DNA: TGTGCCAGCAAGGGGGGGATCTCCTACAATGAGCAGTTCTTC. Residues: CASKGGISYNEQFF.

The CDR3: CASMVGGLMNTEAFF. The DNA for the CDR3 is TGTGCCAGCATGGTGGGGGGTCTCATGAACACTGAAGCTTTCTTT. The chain carries TRBV28 and TRBJ1-1; possibly TRBD1 for D (5 bases). This CDR3 region has 15 residues. The germline V gene has CDR1 MDHEN and CDR2 SYDVKM. V was trimmed by 7 bases and J by 0 bases, leaving 15 bases between them. The full variable domain, completed using reference TRBV28 and TRBJ1-1, is DVKVTQSSRYLVKRTGEKVFLECVQDMDHENMFWYRQDPGLGLRLIYFSYDVKMKEKGDIPEGYSVSREKKERFSLILESASTNQTSMYLCASMVGGLMNTEAFFGQGTRLTVV.

The chain combines TRBV28 with TRBJ2-1; TRBD1 is a possible D gene (6 bases). Trimming pared 3 bases from V and 2 bases from J, leaving 17 bases between. Germline CDR1 is MDHEN and CDR2 is SYDVKM. The CDR3 runs 17 residues. The CDR3 DNA follows: TGTGCCAGCAGTTTTCTCTCGACAGGTAGAACCTACAATGAGCAGTTCTTC. This codes for CASSFLSTGRTYNEQFF.

This sequence joins TRBV29-1 and TRBJ2-1; D is uncertain. Trimming pared 6 bases from V and 1 base from J, leaving 10 bases between. The CDR3 has 13 amino acids. From germline, CDR1 is SQVTM and CDR2 ANQGSEA. CDR3 coding DNA: TGCAGCGTCGCGCCCCCATCCTACAATGAGCAGTTCTTC. This encodes CSVAPPSYNEQFF.

This clone occurred a few times. The rearrangement uses TRBV7-6 and TRBJ2-7; D ambiguous. The CDR3 covers 13 residues. Trimming took 3 bases from V and 5 from J, leaving 11 bases between them. Germline V lookup: CDR1 SGHVS, CDR2 FNYEAQ. CDR3: CASSLASADEQYF. CDR3 nucleotide sequence: TGTGCCAGCAGCTTGGCCAGTGCGGACGAGCAGTACTTC.

The V gene is TRBV19, the J gene TRBJ2-2; TRBD1 aligns across 10 bases. The V and J ends lost 6 bases and 6 bases, in that order; junction bases with no gene match: 7. This CDR3 contains 15 residues. Germline V lookup: CDR1 LNHDA, CDR2 SQIVND (reference sequence). As DNA, the CDR3 is TGTGCCAGTAGGATTGTGGACAGGGGGGCCGGGGAGCTGTTTTTT. It is translated as CASRIVDRGAGELFF.

This clone appeared a single time. V gene TRBV28 combines with J gene TRBJ2-3; 11 bases map to TRBD2. In germline, CDR1 is MDHEN, CDR2 SYDVKM. The V segment lost 8 bases and the J segment 0 bases; nucleotides outside the gene matches: 10. The CDR3 is 17 amino acids. The CDR3 nucleotides read TGTGCCAGCGTTGGGCCCGGGACTAGCGGTAGCACAGATACGCAGTATTTT. This gives the protein CASVGPGTSGSTDTQYF. The complete variable domain, with remaining parts taken from reference TRBV28 and TRBJ2-3, reads DVKVTQSSRYLVKRTGEKVFLECVQDMDHENMFWYRQDPGLGLRLIYFSYDVKMKEKGDIPEGYSVSREKKERFSLILESASTNQTSMYLCASVGPGTSGSTDTQYFGPGTRLTVL.

The genes are TRBV6-6 and TRBJ2-1; no firm D call. Germline V gene lookup returns CDR1 MNHNY and CDR2 SVGAGI (reference sequence). Trimming pared 6 bases from V and 6 bases from J, leaving 15 bases between. The CDR3 runs to 14 residues. CDR3: CASSRDGKRNEQFF. CDR3 nucleotide sequence: TGTGCCAGCAGCAGAGACGGAAAGCGCAATGAGCAGTTCTTC.

For this clone: A junction end diverges from the germline sequence, so it may reflect a read error. V gene TRBV7-9 combines with J gene TRBJ1-3; no firm D call. The germline CDR1 and CDR2 sequences are SEHNR and FQNEAQ (reference sequence). The CDR3 runs to 12 residues. DNA for the CDR3: TGTTCCAGCAGCCCCACCCCGGACACCATATATTTT. This translates into CSSSPTPDTIYF. The variable domain in full, with the rest retrieved from reference TRBV7-9 and TRBJ1-3, is DTGVSQNPRHKITKRGQNVTFRCDPISEHNRLYWYRQTLGQGPEFLTYFQNEAQLEKSRLLSDRFSAERPKGSFSTLEIQRTEQGDSAMYLCSSSPTPDTIYFGEGSWLTVV.

V and J are TRBV30 and TRBJ2-5; D gene ambiguous. Germline lookup yields CDR1 GTSNPN and CDR2 SVGIG (reference sequence). Trimming removed 1 base at V and 3 bases at J, with 6 bases between. This CDR3 is built from 12 residues. As DNA, the CDR3 is TGTGCCTGGAGTGAGACTGAAGAGACCCAGTACTTC. Its protein is CAWSETEETQYF.

As for this clone: One junction end disagrees with the germline gene, perhaps due to a read error. The rearrangement joins TRBV5-1 to TRBJ1-1, with D perhaps matching TRBD1 (5 bases). The CDR3 loop spans 13 amino acids. From germline, CDR1 is SGHRS and CDR2 YFSETQ. The DNA of the CDR3 is TGTGCCAGCAGCTTGGTAGGCAGGGCAACGGCTTTCTTT. It codes for CASSLVGRATAFF. Complete variable domain (other parts from reference TRBV5-1 and TRBJ1-1): KAGVTQTPRYLIKTRGQQVTLSCSPISGHRSVSWYQQTPGQGLQFLFEYFSETQRNKGNFPGRFSGRQFSNSRSEMNVSTLELGDSALYLCASSLVGRATAFFGQGTRLTVV.

The table lists this clone with a count of one. The chain joins TRBV18 to TRBJ2-7; 8 positions match TRBD1. The CDR3 runs to 15 residues. Germline assignment: CDR1 KGHSH and CDR2 LQKENI. J was trimmed by 3 bases and V by 2 bases; bases with no gene match: 6. The CDR3 bases are TGTGCCAGCTCACCAAGTCAGGGGGCAAACTACGAGCAGTACTTC. It translates to CASSPSQGANYEQYF.